The 32 T cell receptor beta chains given below trace back to one sample, sequenced in a study of T cells after yellow fever vaccination (dated by TCRdb to the late 2010s). The intended sense of this specimen's treatment or condition label: live attenuated yellow fever vaccine strain. The library was generated by 5' RACE. This sample was sequenced with an Illumina NovaSeq 6000. TCRdb cleaned the public reads at Q25 with fastp, built clones with MiXCR and kept in-frame beta chains. All rows with the same CDR3 protein become a single entry with the most common DNA and genes. Counted in this sample were some 300,000 distinct CDR3 sequences; around 11% of them appeared once. The ten largest account for less than 3.5% of the sample. The sequencing here drew on CD4+ T cells sorted from PBMCs, taken 45 days after the yellow fever booster vaccination. The origin of the receptors is a young man who received the YFV17D yellow fever vaccine.

This clonotype was detected only a few times. V gene TRBV5-5 combines with J gene TRBJ2-3, with 7 bases identical to TRBD2. The CDR3 spans 12 residues. The trim removed 4 bases at V and 8 bases at J, leaving 4 bases unmatched. CDR1 is SGHKS, CDR2 YYEKEE, per germline (reference sequence). The CDR3 reads CASSRREATQYF. The CDR3 DNA reads as TGTGCCAGCAGCCGACGGGAGGCTACGCAGTATTTT.

This sequence joins TRBV20-1 and TRBJ2-5; 16 bases match TRBD2. The V gene end was trimmed by 5 bases and the J gene end by 5 bases; junction bases not matched to a gene: 5. This CDR3 has 15 amino acids. CDR1 DFQATT and CDR2 SNEGSKA come from the germline V gene (reference sequence). This CDR3 is CSAGTSGGVRETQYF. CDR3 sequence (DNA): TGCAGTGCTGGGACTAGCGGGGGGGTGCGGGAGACCCAGTACTTC.

This clonotype was found a few times. This sequence joins TRBV6-5 and TRBJ1-1; D not certain. Germline assignment: CDR1 MNHEY and CDR2 SVGAGI. Trimming took 0 bases from V and 5 from J, leaving 16 bases between them. This CDR3 comprises 16 residues. DNA of the CDR3: TGTGCCAGCAGTTACTCGGTTAGCCGGGTAGGGACTGAAGCTTTCTTT. It yields the protein CASSYSVSRVGTEAFF.

Concerning this clonotype itself: A junction end diverges from the germline sequence, so it may reflect a read error. The V and J genes are TRBV2 and TRBJ2-5; D uncertain. CDR3 size: 11 residues. Germline CDR1 is SNHLY and CDR2 is FYNNEI. The DNA for the CDR3 is TGTGCCAGCAGTCCCCAGGCCCCGGCCGACTTC. Translation gives CASSPQAPADF.

This chain joins TRBV5-1 and TRBJ2-3; TRBD1 matches at 8 bases. CDR1 is SGHRS, CDR2 YFSETQ, per germline. The CDR3 length is 16 residues. V lost 0 bases, J lost 3 bases, and 6 bases stayed unmatched. The CDR3 spells CASSLVGTGETDTQYF. The CDR3 DNA reads as TGCGCCAGCAGCTTGGTCGGGACAGGAGAAACAGATACGCAGTATTTT.

This clonotype occurred many times. This sequence joins TRBV6-5 and TRBJ2-3; D is perhaps TRBD2 (5 bases). This CDR3 region has 13 residues. V was cut by 6 bases and J by 6 bases, with 13 bases left in between. Germline V gives CDR1 MNHEY, CDR2 SVGAGI. For the CDR3, the DNA is TGTGCCAGCAGGTCGACTATCACGGATACGCAGTATTTT. Encoded protein: CASRSTITDTQYF.

The chain recombines TRBV6-5 with TRBJ2-7; no reliable D call. The V gene's germline CDR1 is MNHEY and CDR2 SVGAGI. V was cut by 6 bases and J by 4 bases, with 10 bases left in between. This CDR3 spans 12 amino acids. The CDR3: CASRTIGYEQYF. The CDR3 DNA is TGTGCCAGCAGGACAATTGGGTACGAGCAGTACTTC.

This clonotype was picked up a small number of times. CDR3 amino acids: CATSDFGGALDTQYF. CDR3 bases: TGTGCCACCAGTGATTTCGGTGGGGCTTTGGATACGCAGTATTTT. The chain has TRBV24-1 and TRBJ2-3, with D perhaps matching TRBD1 (5 bases). The CDR3 has 15 residues. Germline lookup yields CDR1 KGHDR and CDR2 SFDVKD. The ends were cut back, 1 base at V and 6 bases at J, with 13 bases in the middle.

The chain combines TRBV20-1 with TRBJ1-6, with 8 bases aligning to TRBD1. Looked up from germline, CDR1 is DFQATT and CDR2 is SNEGSKA (reference sequence). Losses at the gene ends were 3 bases for V and 8 bases for J; bases not matched to a gene: 9. The CDR3 is 15 amino acids. CDR3 amino acids: CSASPPGTGDSPLHF. In DNA, the CDR3 is TGCAGTGCTAGCCCCCCGGGGACAGGTGATTCACCCCTCCACTTT.

The chain joins TRBV5-1 to TRBJ2-5, with 9 bases that match TRBD2. This CDR3 contains 13 residues. Germline values: CDR1 SGHRS, CDR2 YFSETQ. J gave up 5 bases and V 4 bases, and 3 bases lay outside the gene matches. CDR3: CASSVSGGETQYF. The DNA for the CDR3 is TGCGCCAGCAGCGTCAGCGGGGGGGAGACCCAGTACTTC.

This clonotype was seen many times. The rearrangement joins TRBV7-2 to TRBJ1-1, with D unclear. V was pared by 5 bases and J by 2 bases, with 9 bases between. Germline CDR1 SGHTA, CDR2 FQGNSA. This CDR3 comprises 13 residues. CDR3 DNA sequence: TGTGCCAGCAGCCCCCCAGGTAACACTGAAGCTTTCTTT. This codes for CASSPPGNTEAFF.

This clonotype was observed a handful of times. The CDR3: CASSVRIDYGYTF. As DNA, the CDR3 is TGTGCCAGCAGCGTTCGAATCGACTATGGCTACACCTTC. This chain connects TRBV7-2 to TRBJ1-2, with no clear D. The V gene's germline CDR1 is SGHTA and CDR2 FQGNSA. This CDR3 has 13 amino acids. V lost 5 bases to trimming and J lost 3 bases, with 10 bases between them. The full variable domain, rest sourced from reference TRBV7-2 and TRBJ1-2, is GAGVSQSPSNKVTEKGKDVELRCDPISGHTALYWYRQSLGQGLEFLIYFQGNSAPDKSGLPSDRFSAERTGGSVSTLTIQRTQQEDSAVYLCASSVRIDYGYTFGSGTRLTVV.

In its sample, this clonotype was seen many times. This chain connects TRBV5-6 to TRBJ2-3; 8 bases are a match to TRBD1. There are 15 residues in the CDR3. Trimming cost V 4 bases and J 4 bases; bases outside gene matches: 8. In germline, CDR1 is SGHDT, CDR2 YYEEEE. CDR3 DNA sequence: TGTGCCAGCAGCAGGACAGGGACAGTTCCAGATACGCAGTATTTT. This translates into CASSRTGTVPDTQYF.

This clonotype has just a few counts. This sequence joins TRBV28 and TRBJ2-6, with 10 bases fitting TRBD1. CDR1 is MDHEN and CDR2 is SYDVKM in the germline V gene. Trimming removed 7 bases from V and 4 bases from J; junction bases left unmatched: 10. CDR3 length: 17 amino acids. The CDR3 DNA follows: TGTGCCAGCACCGATCTGGGACAGGGGTCCGGGGCCAACGTCCTGACTTTC. This encodes CASTDLGQGSGANVLTF.

This clonotype has at least ten counts. This chain links TRBV5-1 with TRBJ2-7; 7 bases are a match to TRBD1. Trimming took 4 bases from V and 2 from J; bases not matched to a gene: 3. This CDR3 comprises 13 residues. Germline values: CDR1 SGHRS, CDR2 YFSETQ. CDR3: CASSPDRAYEQYF. CDR3 DNA sequence: TGCGCCAGCAGCCCTGACAGGGCCTACGAGCAGTACTTC.

The chain couples TRBV9 to TRBJ1-6; TRBD1 aligns across 9 bases. The CDR3 has 15 amino acids. Germline CDR1 reads SGDLS; CDR2 reads YYNGEE. Unmatched junction bases numbered 11, after V lost 6 bases and J lost 10 bases. The CDR3 spells CASTSGTGSWSPLHF. The DNA for the CDR3 is TGTGCCAGCACCTCCGGGACAGGGTCATGGTCACCCCTCCACTTT.

This clonotype was detected many times. The chain has TRBV7-2 and TRBJ2-7; a possible D gene is TRBD2 (6 bases). The CDR3 extends over 12 amino acids. In germline, CDR1 is SGHTA, CDR2 FQGNSA. Trimming removed 2 bases from V and 7 bases from J, with 9 bases in between. CDR3 bases: TGTGCCAGCAGCTTATACGGGGGAGAGCAGTACTTC. It yields the protein CASSLYGGEQYF.

This rearrangement joins TRBV29-1 to TRBJ1-5; unclear D gene. Germline-derived CDR1 and CDR2 are SQVTM and ANQGSEA. V was clipped by 8 bases and J by 0 bases, with 11 bases between them. This CDR3 has 13 amino acids. The CDR3 sequence is CSSSEGSNQPQHF. CDR3 DNA sequence: TGCAGCTCATCTGAGGGTAGCAATCAGCCCCAGCATTTT.

The chain links TRBV20-1 to TRBJ1-1, with D unclear. This CDR3 has 13 residues. The V gene's germline CDR1 is DFQATT and CDR2 SNEGSKA (reference sequence). The V and J ends lost 3 bases and 0 bases respectively, with 8 bases between them. The CDR3 protein is CSASRRLNTEAFF. CDR3 coding DNA: TGCAGTGCTAGTCGGAGGTTGAACACTGAAGCTTTCTTT.

This chain links TRBV9 with TRBJ2-6; 11 bases line up with TRBD1. This CDR3 spans 18 amino acids. Germline lookup yields CDR1 SGDLS and CDR2 YYNGEE. Trimming cost V 0 bases and J 2 bases; bases outside gene matches: 4. The CDR3 DNA is TGTGCCAGCAGCGTAGAGTCGGGACAGGGGGCTGGGGCCAACGTCCTGACTTTC. Its protein product is CASSVESGQGAGANVLTF.

This clonotype was seen at least ten times. The rearrangement links TRBV29-1 to TRBJ1-1; D possibly corresponds to TRBD1 (6 bases). Deletions cut 6 bases from V and 1 base from J, with 12 bases between. The CDR3 consists of 13 residues. Germline V gene data show CDR1 as SQVTM and CDR2 as ANQGSEA. The CDR3 DNA reads as TGCAGCGTCCTCGGACAGTCGAACACTGAAGCTTTCTTT. It specifies CSVLGQSNTEAFF.

The chain employs TRBV7-8 and TRBJ2-1; 11 bases agree with TRBD2. V lost 2 bases, J lost 4 bases, and 13 bases stayed unmatched. This CDR3 region has 19 residues. Germline CDR1 SGHVS, CDR2 FQNEAQ. CDR3 DNA: TGTGCCAGCAGCTTACATCGATCTCTAGCGGGGGGTAGATACAATGAGCAGTTCTTC. Translation gives CASSLHRSLAGGRYNEQFF.

V usage is TRBV4-2 and J usage is TRBJ2-6; D is uncertain. The CDR3 runs 16 residues. The germline CDR1 and CDR2 sequences are LGHNA and YNFKEQ. V lost 0 bases to trimming and J lost 4 bases, with 10 bases between them. The CDR3 region is CASSQEPPPGANVLTF. The DNA for the CDR3 is TGTGCCAGCAGCCAAGAACCGCCCCCGGGGGCCAACGTCCTGACTTTC.

Only a few counts were recorded for this clonotype. The chain carries TRBV24-1 and TRBJ2-1, with 7 bases matching TRBD2. The CDR3 has 16 amino acids. Unmatched junction bases numbered 11, after V lost 5 bases and J lost 5 bases. Germline V lookup: CDR1 KGHDR, CDR2 SFDVKD. The CDR3 here is CATSANGLVNHNEQFF. The CDR3 nucleotides read TGTGCCACCAGTGCAAACGGACTAGTCAACCACAATGAGCAGTTCTTC.

This clonotype was picked up a small number of times. This chain links TRBV7-9 with TRBJ2-7, with TRBD1 matching 12 bases. This CDR3 region has 14 residues. The J segment lost 6 bases and the V segment lost 6 bases, leaving 6 bases of the junction unmatched. Germline loops: CDR1 SEHNR, CDR2 FQNEAQ (reference sequence). The CDR3 here is CASSPGQGAAEQYF. The CDR3 DNA is TGTGCCAGCAGTCCGGGACAGGGGGCGGCCGAGCAGTACTTC. Full variable domain (missing parts from reference TRBV7-9 and TRBJ2-7): DTGVSQNPRHKITKRGQNVTFRCDPISEHNRLYWYRQTLGQGPEFLTYFQNEAQLEKSRLLSDRFSAERPKGSFSTLEIQRTEQGDSAMYLCASSPGQGAAEQYFGPGTRLTVT.

This clonotype occurred a few times. This chain uses TRBV28 with TRBJ1-2; no clear D gene. V was cut by 2 bases and J by 4 bases, with 11 bases left in between. CDR3 length equals 14 residues. Germline V lookup: CDR1 MDHEN, CDR2 SYDVKM. CDR3 in amino acids: CASSLRPSIYGYTF. CDR3 coding DNA: TGTGCCAGCAGTTTAAGGCCGTCTATCTATGGCTACACCTTC.

CDR3 DNA sequence: TGTGCCAGCTCACCGGACAGGGTCCAAGAGACCCAGTACTTC. Its protein is CASSPDRVQETQYF. The chain is built from TRBV18 and TRBJ2-5; TRBD1 matches at 8 bases. CDR1 and CDR2 from the germline V gene are KGHSH and LQKENI. CDR3 size: 14 residues. After removal of 3 bases from V and 1 base from J, the junction contained 1 base not matched to a gene.

This clonotype appeared a few times. This chain links TRBV12-3 or TRBV12-4 with TRBJ2-3, with D perhaps given as TRBD1 or TRBD2 (6 bases each). V dropped 6 bases and J dropped 0 bases, with 13 bases sitting between them. The CDR3 covers 15 residues. For the CDR3, the DNA is TGTGCCAGCAGGGTCAGGGGACTGAGCACAGATACGCAGTATTTT. Protein sequence: CASRVRGLSTDTQYF.

This clonotype was recorded a few times. The gene calls are TRBV25-1 and TRBJ1-2; 8 nucleotides line up with TRBD1. Germline values: CDR1 MGHDK, CDR2 SYGVNS. Trimming took 2 bases from V and 4 from J; bases not matched to a gene: 6. This CDR3 contains 15 residues. For the CDR3, the DNA is TGTGCCAGCAGTGAACTACAGGGGGTGAGCTATGGCTACACCTTC. Protein: CASSELQGVSYGYTF.

This clonotype was seen more than once but under ten times. J is TRBJ1-2 and V is TRBV6-2 or TRBV6-3; D call uncertain. The germline V gene has CDR1 MNHEY and CDR2 SVGEGT. With 2 bases removed from V and 5 bases from J, the gap between germline ends came to 9 bases. The length of the CDR3 is 13 residues. The CDR3 nucleotides read TGTGCCAGCAGTTACGAGGAACTATATGGCTACACCTTC. Translating gives CASSYEELYGYTF.

CDR3 loop: CASSRAGDEQYF. For the CDR3, the DNA is TGTGCCAGCAGCCGCGCAGGGGACGAGCAGTACTTC. The chain joins TRBV3-1 to TRBJ2-7, with D possibly TRBD1 on 6 matching bases. CDR1 and CDR2 from the germline V gene are LGHDT and YNNKEL (reference sequence). With 4 bases removed from V and 5 bases from J, the gap between germline ends came to 9 bases. The length of the CDR3 is 12 residues.

The sample holds a few counts of this clonotype. The V and J genes are TRBV6-2 or TRBV6-3 and TRBJ1-2, with 11 bases lining up with TRBD1. V lost 7 bases to trimming and J lost 7 bases; unmatched junction nucleotides: 11. The CDR3 runs 15 residues. The germline gives CDR1 MNHEY, CDR2 SVGEGT. The CDR3 reads CASITRGQGAIGYTF. CDR3 DNA: TGTGCCAGCATTACAAGAGGACAGGGGGCGATTGGCTACACCTTC.